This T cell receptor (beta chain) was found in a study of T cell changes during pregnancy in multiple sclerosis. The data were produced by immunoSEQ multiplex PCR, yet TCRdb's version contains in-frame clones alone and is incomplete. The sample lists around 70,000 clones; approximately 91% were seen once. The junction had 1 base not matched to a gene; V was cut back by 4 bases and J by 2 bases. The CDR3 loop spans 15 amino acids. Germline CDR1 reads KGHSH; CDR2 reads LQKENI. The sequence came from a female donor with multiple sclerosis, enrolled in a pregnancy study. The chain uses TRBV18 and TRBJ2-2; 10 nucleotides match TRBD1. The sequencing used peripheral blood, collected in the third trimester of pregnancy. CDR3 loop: CASSRDRGNTGELFF. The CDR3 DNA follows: TGTGCCAGCTCACGGGACAGGGGAAACACCGGGGAGCTGTTTTTT.